This TCR beta chain was sequenced in a study of blood T cell repertoires in COVID-19. Study background: The samples span acute and convalescent COVID-19 from the United States, Italy and Spain. The analysed material was cDNA or gDNA that came from T cells, B-cell-depleted T cells, or PBMCs.

Original data processing: Estimates of nucleated cell counts were drawn from the amplification of reference gene primers. Clones were sequenced by immunoSEQ multiplex PCR, and TCRdb holds only the in-frame ones, with some missing. V, J and clone size are taken as reported in that table, and D and trimming were inferred from the DNA itself. This sample has about 35,000 clones; around 87% occur once, and the top ten carry over 9%. V lost 2 bases and J lost 0, with 13 bases in between. The CDR3 is 15 amino acids. The germline CDR1 and CDR2 sequences are GTSNPN and SVGIG (reference sequence). Specimen: peripheral blood. The chain employs TRBV30 and TRBJ1-1, with D possibly TRBD1 on 6 matching bases. The clonotype was recovered from an elderly man with active COVID-19. DNA for the CDR3: TGTGCCTGGAGTAAACAGGGAAGTATGAACACTGAAGCTTTCTTT. This encodes CAWSKQGSMNTEAFF. Looking up the rest from reference TRBV30 and TRBJ1-1 gives the full variable domain: SQTIHQWPATLVQPVGSPLSLECTVEGTSNPNLYWYRQAAGRGLQLLFYSVGIGQISSEVPQNLSASRPQDRQFILSSKKLLLSDSGFYLCAWSKQGSMNTEAFFGQGTRLTVV.